One T cell receptor (beta chain) is described in this entry. The record originates from a study of blood T cell repertoires in COVID-19. Background on the study: Samples came from the United States, Italy and Spain, spanning acute and convalescent COVID-19. Nucleic acid was either cDNA or gDNA, and it came from T cells, B-cell-depleted T cells, or PBMCs.

As originally analysed: The authors estimated nucleated cell counts from reference gene primer amplification. Using immunoSEQ multiplex PCR, the repertoire was profiled, and TCRdb retains in-frame clones only, with some absent. The V and J calls and clone size were taken over from that table, and D and trimming were inferred from the DNA. The table has 70,000 to 90,000 clones, around nine tenths seen once. CDR3 size: 15 residues. CDR1 SGHRS and CDR2 YFSETQ come from the germline V gene. The V gene end was trimmed by 4 bases and the J gene end by 4 bases; junction bases not matched to a gene: 11. The sequenced material came from peripheral blood. V usage is TRBV5-1 and J usage is TRBJ2-7; 7 bases match TRBD2. The receptor comes from a man aged 80 or over with active or convalescent COVID-19. CDR3 protein: CASSPAGGSRYEQYV. The CDR3 DNA reads TGCGCCAGCAGCCCCGCCGGCGGGAGTAGGTACGAGCAGTACGTC.